The present entry profiles one TCR beta chain with its context. Unique molecular identifiers featured in how the TCRbeta library was prepared. TCRdb reprocessed the PCR reads with MiXCR, giving one entry per CDR3 protein. The top ten hold more than 2.5% of the sample, which has about 540,000 distinct CDR3 sequences, around 16% seen once. This specimen comes from a study of T-cell reconstitution after alpha-beta-depleted transplantation in children. The CDR3 consists of 16 residues. The germline V gene encodes CDR1 LGHNA and CDR2 YNFKEQ. Trimming removed 5 bases at V and 0 bases at J, with 16 bases between.

The specimen comprised PBMCs from the stem cell graft donor, sampled from the stem cell graft. This clonotype originated in a human donor who donated a stem cell graft to a child with acute lymphoblastic leukemia. The genes are TRBV4-2 and TRBJ2-5; tentative D call: TRBD1 (6 bases). This CDR3 reads CASSAEGGKYQETQYF. CDR3 DNA sequence: TGTGCCAGCAGCGCAGAAGGGGGAAAGTACCAAGAGACCCAGTACTTC.